This is a list of T cell receptor beta chains from one sample in a study of OX40 agonist ivuxolimab in advanced cancers. Generated by immunoSEQ multiplex PCR, the TCRdb table keeps only in-frame clones and is missing some. The sample has tens of thousands of clones, less than 85% seen once. The sequencing used CD4+ or CD8+ T cells sorted from blood, collected in a trial of the OX40 agonist ivuxolimab. The origin of the receptors is an adult with an advanced solid tumor such as melanoma, head and neck, liver or kidney cancer. Both conserved end residues are part of each CDR3. The D gene is left open where the match is weak. Part of the rows lack a size; the others show once, few, many or a class for expanded clones.

V	J	size	D	DNA	CDR3
TRBV15	TRBJ2-1	.	.	TGTGCCACCAGCGCCGCAGGTGCGACAGGACATTACAATGAGCAGTTCTTC	CATSAAGATGHYNEQFF
TRBV2	TRBJ1-2	.	.	TGTGCCAGCAGTGGGACCCGGGACGGCCTCTATGGCTACACCTTC	CASSGTRDGLYGYTF
TRBV19	TRBJ1-4	.	.	TGTGCCAGTAGTCGGACGGCCTTGGGCTATGAAAAACTGTTTTTT	CASSRTALGYEKLFF
TRBV5-4	TRBJ1-1	once	.	TGTGCCAGCATGGAGGGTGGCAGGTGGAACACTGAAGCTTTCTTT	CASMEGGRWNTEAFF
TRBV5-1	TRBJ1-3	.	.	TGCGCCAGCAGCAAGGGGTCGGTCTCTGGAAACACCATATATTTT	CASSKGSVSGNTIYF
TRBV2	TRBJ1-1	.	.	TGTGCCAGCAGATGGGGGGAGGACACTGAAGCTTTCTTT	CASRWGEDTEAFF
TRBV21-1	TRBJ2-3	.	.	TGTGCCAGCAGCAAAGCTCTTTCGGCGGGCTATACGCAGTATTTT	CASSKALSAGYTQYF
TRBV28	TRBJ2-1	.	TRBD2	TGTGCCAGCAGTTCGAACCTAGCGGGGGGGTACAATGAGCAGTTCTTC	CASSSNLAGGYNEQFF
TRBV10-3	TRBJ2-7	.	.	TGTGCCATCAGTGACGGGGAAGGGGAGCAGTACTTC	CAISDGEGEQYF
TRBV5-1	TRBJ1-1	.	TRBD1	TGCGCCAGCAGCTTGGACGGACAGGGAATTGAAGCTTTCTTT	CASSLDGQGIEAFF
TRBV7-2	TRBJ2-1	.	.	TGTGCCAGCAGCTTCAGGCATTTAGGTAGCTACAATGAGCAGTTCTTC	CASSFRHLGSYNEQFF
TRBV6-1	TRBJ2-5	.	.	TGTGCCAGCAGCGGACTTAGTTCCCCCCAAGAGACCCAGTACTTC	CASSGLSSPQETQYF
TRBV19	TRBJ1-5	.	TRBD1	TGTGCCAGTAGGGGACAGGGGCCTGGGCCCCAGCATTTT	CASRGQGPGPQHF
TRBV5-1	TRBJ2-5	.	.	TGCGCCAGCAGCTTGGTGACGGGCCAAGAGACCCAGTACTTC	CASSLVTGQETQYF
TRBV30	TRBJ2-7	.	TRBD2	TGTGCCTGGAGTAGGTTAGCGGGGGGCCGGGACGAGCAGTACTTC	CAWSRLAGGRDEQYF
TRBV19	TRBJ2-5	.	.	TGTGCCAGTAGTATAAGGAGGCCCCCGGGGGAGACCCAGTACTTC	CASSIRRPPGETQYF
TRBV7-9	TRBJ1-1	.	TRBD1	TGTGCCAGCAGCCTGGACAGGGGGTCCACTGAAGCTTTCTTT	CASSLDRGSTEAFF
TRBV9	TRBJ1-6	once	.	TGTGCCAGCAGCGGAGGCTCCTATAATTCACCCCTCCACTTT	CASSGGSYNSPLHF
TRBV5-1	TRBJ2-3	few	TRBD2	TGCGCCAGCAGCCGTCCTCTCCCGGGGGGGTCCACAGATACGCAGTATTTT	CASSRPLPGGSTDTQYF
TRBV15	TRBJ2-3	.	TRBD2	TGTGCCACCAGCAGAAAAAGGACTAGCGGCTCTAGCACAGATACGCAGTATTTT	CATSRKRTSGSSTDTQYF
TRBV30	TRBJ2-3	few	.	TGTGCCTGGAGTGTACGGACGGCTACCACAGGGACGCAGTATTTT	CAWSVRTATTGTQYF
TRBV9	TRBJ1-3	.	.	TGTGCCAGCAGCGCAGTTCCTGGAAACACCATATATTTT	CASSAVPGNTIYF
TRBV30	TRBJ1-4	.	.	TGTGCCTGGAGTGGGGGGGCAGACGAAAAACTGTTTTTT	CAWSGGADEKLFF
TRBV30	TRBJ1-4	.	TRBD1	TGTGCCTGGAGTGACGGGGGACAGGGGTATGAAAAACTGTTTTTT	CAWSDGGQGYEKLFF
TRBV27	TRBJ1-2	.	.	TGTGCCAGCAGGCCCACAGGCCTCGGCCATGGCTACACCTTC	CASRPTGLGHGYTF
TRBV25-1	TRBJ2-7	.	.	TGTGCCAGCAGTGATCCCGGCAGGGCTCTCGAGCAGTACTTC	CASSDPGRALEQYF
TRBV30	TRBJ2-1	.	.	TGTGCCTGGAAACTCAGGGGCGAAAATGAGCAGTTCTTC	CAWKLRGENEQFF
TRBV27	TRBJ1-5	medium-sized	.	TGTGCCACCCTCAGCAATCAGCCCCAGCATTTT	CATLSNQPQHF
TRBV19	TRBJ2-3	.	.	TGTGCCAGTAGTATGGCGGCGGAGTGGGGAGATACGCAGTATTTT	CASSMAAEWGDTQYF
TRBV29-1	TRBJ1-1	.	.	TGCAGCGTTGTTGAAAGGGGGTTCGACACTGAAGCTTTCTTT	CSVVERGFDTEAFF
TRBV30	TRBJ2-3	.	.	TGTGCCTGGAGTAAACAGGGATCTAGCACAGATACGCAGTATTTT	CAWSKQGSSTDTQYF
TRBV27	TRBJ1-2	few	.	TGTGCCAGCGGTCGAATGACAGCCTCCTACTTC	CASGRMTASYF
TRBV7-7	TRBJ1-5	.	.	TGTGCTAGCAGCCCGACAATCAATCAGCCCCAGCATTTT	CASSPTINQPQHF
TRBV7-6	TRBJ1-6	.	.	TGTGCCAGCAGTCCACAGAAGAGCTCCTATAATTCACCCCTCCACTTT	CASSPQKSSYNSPLHF
TRBV6-6	TRBJ2-7	.	TRBD1	TGTGCCAGCCGTAAGGCTGGACAGGGTGGAAGCGAGCAGTACTTC	CASRKAGQGGSEQYF
TRBV4-2	TRBJ2-6	.	.	TGTGCCAGCAGCCAAGGGGGTGTATCTGGGGCCAACGTCCTGACTTTC	CASSQGGVSGANVLTF
TRBV4-1	TRBJ1-1	.	.	TGCGCCAGCAGCCAAGAGGCTCCTCCAGGGCGGACTGAAGCTTTCTTT	CASSQEAPPGRTEAFF
TRBV7-2	TRBJ1-4	.	TRBD1	TGTGCCAGCAGCCCGGGACAGGGTCGTGAATCTAATGAAAAACTGTTTTTT	CASSPGQGRESNEKLFF
TRBV11-1	TRBJ2-6	.	.	TGTGCCAGCAGCTTAGAGGAGAGGGTCCTGACTTTC	CASSLEERVLTF
TRBV10-2	TRBJ2-3	.	TRBD2	TGCGCCAGCAGCGAAGGGACTAGCGGGAGAAGAACAGATACGCAGTATTTT	CASSEGTSGRRTDTQYF
TRBV30	TRBJ2-3	.	TRBD1	TGTGCCTGGAACGGACAGGGCACAGATACGCAGTATTTT	CAWNGQGTDTQYF
TRBV6-6	TRBJ2-3	.	TRBD2	TGTGCCAGCAGGCCCGGAGCGGGGTCAGATACGCAGTATTTT	CASRPGAGSDTQYF
TRBV4-3	TRBJ2-3	.	TRBD2	TGCGCCAGCAGCCTAAGAGGCACTAGCGGAGATACGCAGTATTTT	CASSLRGTSGDTQYF
TRBV5-1	TRBJ1-5	.	TRBD1	TGCGCCAGCAGCCCAGGGGACAGGTATAGCAATCAGCCCCAGCATTTT	CASSPGDRYSNQPQHF
TRBV28	TRBJ1-5	.	TRBD1	TGTGCCAGCAGATCAGGGACAGGGGACGATCAGCCCCAGCATTTT	CASRSGTGDDQPQHF
TRBV7-9	TRBJ1-2	.	TRBD1	TGTGCCAGCAGCTACTCCGGGACAGACTATGGCTACACCTTC	CASSYSGTDYGYTF
TRBV5-1	TRBJ2-3	.	TRBD2	TGCGCCAGCAGCCCTGGACTAGCGAGAGGGTGGGGCACAGATACGCAGTATTTT	CASSPGLARGWGTDTQYF
TRBV29-1	TRBJ2-5	once	.	TGCAGCGTTGGGGAATCAGGGACCCAGTACTTC	CSVGESGTQYF
TRBV6-6	TRBJ1-2	.	.	TGTGCCAGCACCTGGGGAGGGGAGGCGTATGGCTACACCTTC	CASTWGGEAYGYTF
TRBV4-3	TRBJ2-2	.	.	TGCGCCAGCAGCCAACGGGTACCCGGGACCAGAAACACGGTGGCCACCGGGGAGCTGTTTTTT	CASSQRVPGTRNTVATGELFF
TRBV4-3	TRBJ2-5	.	TRBD2	TGCGCCAGCAGCCAAGGTCTGGGGGGAGGGGCCCCACAAGAGACCCAGTACTTC	CASSQGLGGGAPQETQYF
TRBV2	TRBJ1-4	.	TRBD1	TGTGCCAGCAGTACACAGGGGCCGGGTGAAAAACTGTTTTTT	CASSTQGPGEKLFF
TRBV5-6	TRBJ2-3	few	.	TGTGCCAGCAGCGCCGCTCCTTTAGCGCTAGCAACAGATACGCAGTATTTT	CASSAAPLALATDTQYF
TRBV7-2	TRBJ2-7	.	.	TGTGCCAGCAGCTTAGGGGGGACTCCGGCCGAGCAGTACTTC	CASSLGGTPAEQYF